This entry concerns a single TCR beta chain. Its target is unknown. One entry per CDR3 protein results from TCRdb running MiXCR on the 5' RACE reads. The table records around 680,000 distinct CDR3 sequences, approximately 9% of them present only once. Germline values: CDR1 ENHRY, CDR2 SYGVKD. The CDR3 loop spans 19 amino acids. V lost 5 bases to trimming and J lost 2 bases, with 28 bases between them. The sample is drawn from a study of identical twins. Points from the study as a whole: Compared with unrelated sharing, twin-shared out-of-frame alpha sequences had more low-probability sequences. Fewer insertions characterized abundant cord blood beta clonotypes, whereas memory repertoires showed none. Conclusions were drawn cross-sectionally by statistical analysis, without following the same donors. Weaker excess twin sharing was seen among beta out-of-frame sequences.

The sample was also reused in another study, on yellow fever vaccine responses in identical twins.

The rearrangement uses TRBV10-3 and TRBJ2-7; tentative D call: TRBD1 (9 bases). This TCR derives from a woman under 30 in good health. Input material: PBMCs. The CDR3 loop reads CAISLLTGGGSGVPYEQYF. In DNA, the CDR3 is TGTGCCATCAGTTTACTGACAGGGGGTGGTAGCGGGGTCCCCTACGAGCAGTACTTC.